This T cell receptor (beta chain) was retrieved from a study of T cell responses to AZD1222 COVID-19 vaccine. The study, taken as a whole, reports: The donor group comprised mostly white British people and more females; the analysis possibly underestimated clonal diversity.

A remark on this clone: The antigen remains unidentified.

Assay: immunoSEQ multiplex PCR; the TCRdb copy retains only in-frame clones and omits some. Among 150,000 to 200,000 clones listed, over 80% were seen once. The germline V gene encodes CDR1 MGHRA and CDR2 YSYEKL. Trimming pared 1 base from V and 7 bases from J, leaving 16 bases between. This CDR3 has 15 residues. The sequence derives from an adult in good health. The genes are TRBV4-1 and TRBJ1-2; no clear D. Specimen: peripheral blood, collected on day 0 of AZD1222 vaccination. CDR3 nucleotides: TGCGCCAGCAGCCAAGTAGGGCAGGAAAAGGGTGGCTACACCTTC. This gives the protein CASSQVGQEKGGYTF.